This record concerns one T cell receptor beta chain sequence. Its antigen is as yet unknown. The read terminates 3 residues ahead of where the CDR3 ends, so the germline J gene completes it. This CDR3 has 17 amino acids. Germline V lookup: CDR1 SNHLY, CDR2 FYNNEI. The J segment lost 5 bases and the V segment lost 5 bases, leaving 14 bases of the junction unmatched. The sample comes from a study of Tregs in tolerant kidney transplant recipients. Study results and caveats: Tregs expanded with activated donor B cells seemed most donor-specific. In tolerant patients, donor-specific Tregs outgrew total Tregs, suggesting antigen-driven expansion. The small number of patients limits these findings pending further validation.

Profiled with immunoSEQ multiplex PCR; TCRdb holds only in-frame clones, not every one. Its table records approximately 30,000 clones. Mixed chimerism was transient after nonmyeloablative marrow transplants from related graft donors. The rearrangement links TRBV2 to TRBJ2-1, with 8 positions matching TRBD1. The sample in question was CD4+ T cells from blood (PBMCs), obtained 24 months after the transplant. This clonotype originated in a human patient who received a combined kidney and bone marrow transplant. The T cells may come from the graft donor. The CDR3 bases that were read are TGTGCCAGCAGTTACGGCCGACAGGGGAGCCGTGACAATGAG. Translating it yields CASSYGRQGSRDNE. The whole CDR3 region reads CASSYGRQGSRDNEQFF.